A selection of T cell receptor beta chains follows, all from one sample in a study of blood T cell repertoires in COVID-19. Produced via immunoSEQ multiplex PCR; TCRdb's table is partial and in-frame only. The sample has tens of thousands of clones, 85% seen once. The source material was peripheral blood. Source of these receptors: a human donor with acute or convalescent COVID-19. The donor label of this sample is uncertain. Both conserved end residues are trimmed from each CDR3. Each record gives: J gene, clone size, V gene, CDR3 protein. The size field is filled for only some rows; it gives once, few, many or a size class.

>TRBJ1-3|few|TRBV19
ASSMGLVDNTIY
>TRBJ1-2|.|TRBV21-1
ASSARNERGGTYGYT
>TRBJ2-7|.|TRBV3-1/TRBV3-2
ASSPRGTYEQY
>TRBJ2-2|.|TRBV5-1
ASSLQGGNTGELF
>TRBJ1-2|.|TRBV4-3
ASSPTGEDYT
>TRBJ2-7|.|TRBV19
ASSPQAGAAYEQY
>TRBJ2-1|once|TRBV29-1
SVPTGGGSYNEQF
>TRBJ1-4|.|TRBV30
AWSRSSPGTGGGKLF
>TRBJ1-6|.|TRBV28
TTKREGINSPLH
>TRBJ2-7|.|TRBV13
ASSSLDRGRTYEQY
>TRBJ1-2|.|TRBV7-2
ASSPDSAYGYT